Included here is one T cell receptor (beta chain) sequence, with context. The antigen remains unidentified. Between the trimmed V and J ends, which lost 4 bases and 5 bases, there was a span of 8 bases. The germline gives CDR1 LNHDA, CDR2 SQIVND (reference sequence). CDR3 length: 12 amino acids. TCRdb's table, derived via immunoSEQ multiplex PCR, lists solely in-frame clones and lacks some. The data hold about 18,000 clones, with 80% observed a single time. This sample was taken from a study of ipilimumab plus nivolumab after autologous stem cell transplantation. Across the whole study: The DLBCL group included primary refractory and relapsed cases. Findings of the study overall: The authors say TCR, Treg and microbiome findings warrant further study.

Checkpoint therapy with ipilimumab 1 mg/kg began 14 to 28 days after transplant. Patients got 3 mg/kg IV nivolumab weeks 1, 4, 7, 10, then biweekly through week 26. The sample here was PBMCs, taken in a trial of ipilimumab plus nivolumab as post-transplant consolidation. The chain is built from TRBV19 and TRBJ1-2; no reliable D call. This clonotype originated in a male donor with diffuse large B-cell lymphoma. CDR3 coding DNA: TGTGCCAGTAGTACAGGACGGTATGGCTACACCTTC. Its protein product is CASSTGRYGYTF.